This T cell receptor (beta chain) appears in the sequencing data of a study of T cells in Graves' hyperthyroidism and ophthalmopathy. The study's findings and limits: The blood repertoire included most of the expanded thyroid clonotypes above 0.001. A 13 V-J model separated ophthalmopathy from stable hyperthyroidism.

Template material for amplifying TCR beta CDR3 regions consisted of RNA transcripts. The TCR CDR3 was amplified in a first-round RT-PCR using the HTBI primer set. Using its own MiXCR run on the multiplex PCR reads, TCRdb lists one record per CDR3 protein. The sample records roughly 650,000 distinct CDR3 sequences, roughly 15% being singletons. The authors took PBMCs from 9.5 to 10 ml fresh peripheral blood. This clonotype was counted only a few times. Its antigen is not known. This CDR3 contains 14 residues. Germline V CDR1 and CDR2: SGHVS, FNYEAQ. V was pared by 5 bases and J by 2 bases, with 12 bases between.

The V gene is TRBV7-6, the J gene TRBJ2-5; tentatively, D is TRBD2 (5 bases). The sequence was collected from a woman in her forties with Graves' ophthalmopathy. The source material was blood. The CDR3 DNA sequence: TGTGCCAGCAGCGCCTCCACGGGGCAAGAGACCCAGTACTTC. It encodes CASSASTGQETQYF.